The 2 T cell receptor beta chains below come from one sample, sequenced in a study of T cells after posttransplantation cyclophosphamide. Sequenced by immunoSEQ multiplex PCR; TCRdb stores in-frame clones only, minus some. Recorded here are over 30,000 clones, none singletons. Material for sequencing was PBMCs. These receptors were collected from a girl between 10 and 17 years old in good health, CMV-negative, and a related stem cell transplant donor.

This clone was picked up a small number of times. The rearrangement uses TRBV7-9 and TRBJ1-5; D remains unclear. The germline V gene encodes CDR1 SEHNR and CDR2 FQNEAQ (reference sequence). Trimming took 8 bases from V and 8 from J, leaving 13 bases between them. The CDR3 consists of 12 residues. In nucleotides, the CDR3 is TGTGCCAGCGGCGGAAAAAGAGAGCCCCAGCATTTT. Protein sequence: CASGGKREPQHF.

This clone was detected ten times or more. The V gene is TRBV4-2, the J gene TRBJ2-7; tentative D call: TRBD2 (5 bases). Germline V gene sequence: CDR1 LGHNA, CDR2 YNFKEQ. Trimming shortened V by 0 bases and J by 0 bases, and 12 bases separated the two germline ends. The length of the CDR3 is 16 residues. The CDR3 bases are TGTGCCAGCAGCCAAGATCGTGGCGGGTTCTCCTACGAGCAGTACTTC. This codes for CASSQDRGGFSYEQYF.